This TCR beta chain was captured by sequencing in a study of neoadjuvant nivolumab and ipilimumab in lung cancer. Generated by immunoSEQ multiplex PCR, the TCRdb table keeps only in-frame clones and is missing some. The sample carries roughly 32,000 clones, around 90% recorded once. CDR1 and CDR2 (germline): SGHAT, FQDESV (reference sequence). The CDR3 runs to 17 residues. Trimming stripped 1 base from V and 0 bases from J, with 14 bases between. Worth noting for this clone: The target antigen is unknown.

Study-wide points: Resected-tumor TCR richness correlated positively with pretherapy blood richness.

This receptor was obtained from an adult with non-small cell lung cancer. The rearrangement joins TRBV11-1 to TRBJ2-3, with D perhaps TRBD2 (5 bases). The material was peripheral blood, obtained after neoadjuvant nivolumab, alone or with ipilimumab, at or shortly before surgery. CDR3 sequence (DNA): TGTGCCAGCAGCTTAGGCCCGGCGGGCCCAAGCACAGATACGCAGTATTTT. It translates to CASSLGPAGPSTDTQYF.